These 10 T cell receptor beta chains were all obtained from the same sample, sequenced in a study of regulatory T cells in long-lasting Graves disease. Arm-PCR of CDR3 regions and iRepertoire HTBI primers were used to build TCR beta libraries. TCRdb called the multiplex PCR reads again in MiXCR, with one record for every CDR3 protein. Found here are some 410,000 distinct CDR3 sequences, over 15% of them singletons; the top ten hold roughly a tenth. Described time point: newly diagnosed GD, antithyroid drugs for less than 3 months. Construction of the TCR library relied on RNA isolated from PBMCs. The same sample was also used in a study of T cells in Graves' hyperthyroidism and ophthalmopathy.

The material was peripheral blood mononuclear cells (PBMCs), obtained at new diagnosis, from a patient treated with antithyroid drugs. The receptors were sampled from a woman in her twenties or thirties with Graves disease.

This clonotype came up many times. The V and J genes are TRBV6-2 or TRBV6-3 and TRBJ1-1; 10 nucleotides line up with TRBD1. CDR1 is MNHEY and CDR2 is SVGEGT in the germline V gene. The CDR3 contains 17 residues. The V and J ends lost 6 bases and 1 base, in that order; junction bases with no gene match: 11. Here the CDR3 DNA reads TGTGCCAGCAGCCCCGCGACAGGGGGCATGAGGAACACTGAAGCTTTCTTT. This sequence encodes CASSPATGGMRNTEAFF.

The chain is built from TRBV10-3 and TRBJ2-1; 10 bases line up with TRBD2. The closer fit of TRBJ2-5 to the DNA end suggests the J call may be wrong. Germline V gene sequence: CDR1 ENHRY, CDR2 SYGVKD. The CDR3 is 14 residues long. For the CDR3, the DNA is TGTGCCATCAGCGATCTAGCGGGAGTGGAGACCCAGTACTTC. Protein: CAISDLAGVETQYF.

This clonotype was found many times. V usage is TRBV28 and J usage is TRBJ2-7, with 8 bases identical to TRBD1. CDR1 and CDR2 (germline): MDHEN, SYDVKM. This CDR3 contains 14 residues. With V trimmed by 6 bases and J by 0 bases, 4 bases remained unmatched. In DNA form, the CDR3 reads TGTGCCAGCAGAGGACAGGGAGACTCCTACGAGCAGTACTTC. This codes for CASRGQGDSYEQYF.

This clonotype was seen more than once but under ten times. In DNA form, the CDR3 reads TGTGCCAGCAGTGAGTCAGGGGGCAATGAGCAGTTCTTC. It encodes CASSESGGNEQFF. J is TRBJ2-1 and V is TRBV25-1, with 7 positions matching TRBD1. Germline assignment: CDR1 MGHDK and CDR2 SYGVNS. CDR3 length equals 13 residues. V shed 3 bases, J shed 6 bases, and the junction held 2 bases outside the gene matches. Complete variable domain (other parts from reference TRBV25-1 and TRBJ2-1): EADIYQTPRYLVIGTGKKITLECSQTMGHDKMYWYQQDPGMELHLIHYSYGVNSTEKGDLSSESTVSRIRTEHFPLTLESARPSHTSQYLCASSESGGNEQFFGPGTRLTVL.

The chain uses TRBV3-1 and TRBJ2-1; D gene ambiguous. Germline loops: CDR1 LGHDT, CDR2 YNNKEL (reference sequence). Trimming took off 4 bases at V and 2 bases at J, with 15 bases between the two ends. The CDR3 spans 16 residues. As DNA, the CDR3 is TGTGCCAGCAGCCGTTACCTGGCGGAAGCCTACAATGAGCAGTTCTTC. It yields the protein CASSRYLAEAYNEQFF.

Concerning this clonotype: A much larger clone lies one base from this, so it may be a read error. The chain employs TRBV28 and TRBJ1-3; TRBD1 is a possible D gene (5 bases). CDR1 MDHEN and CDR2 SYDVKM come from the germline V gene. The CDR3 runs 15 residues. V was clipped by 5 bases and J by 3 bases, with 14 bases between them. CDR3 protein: CASSRGTADGNTIYF. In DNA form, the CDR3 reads TGTGCCAGCAGTCGCGGGACTGCGGATGGAAACACCATATATTTT.

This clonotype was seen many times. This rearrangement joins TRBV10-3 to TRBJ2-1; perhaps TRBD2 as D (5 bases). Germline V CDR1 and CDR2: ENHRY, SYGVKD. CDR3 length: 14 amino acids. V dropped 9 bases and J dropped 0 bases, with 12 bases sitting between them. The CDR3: CAIKADPSYNEQFF. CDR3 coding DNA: TGTGCCATTAAAGCGGACCCCTCCTACAATGAGCAGTTCTTC.

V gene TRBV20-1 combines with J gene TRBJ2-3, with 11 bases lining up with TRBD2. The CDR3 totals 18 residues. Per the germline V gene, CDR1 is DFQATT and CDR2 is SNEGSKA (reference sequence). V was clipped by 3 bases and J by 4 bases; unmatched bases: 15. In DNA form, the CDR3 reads TGCAGTGCTAGGGGACTAGCGGCAATCCAGTCCGACGCAGATACGCAGTATTTT. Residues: CSARGLAAIQSDADTQYF.

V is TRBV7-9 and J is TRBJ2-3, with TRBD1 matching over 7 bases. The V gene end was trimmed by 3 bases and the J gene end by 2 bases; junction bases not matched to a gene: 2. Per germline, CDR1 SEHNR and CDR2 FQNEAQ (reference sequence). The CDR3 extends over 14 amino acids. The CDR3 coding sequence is TGTGCCAGCAGCTTTGACAGGGCCACAGATACGCAGTATTTT. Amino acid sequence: CASSFDRATDTQYF.

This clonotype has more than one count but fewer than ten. This CDR3 is CASSQTRDNPYEQYF. CDR3 bases: TGCGCCAGCAGCCAGACCCGGGACAATCCCTACGAGCAGTACTTC. The chain joins TRBV4-1 to TRBJ2-7, with D possibly being TRBD1 (6 bases). Trimming took off 3 bases at V and 2 bases at J, with 14 bases between the two ends. Germline V CDR1 and CDR2: MGHRA, YSYEKL. CDR3 size: 15 residues.